The clone carrying this T cell receptor beta chain was detected many times. The antigen remains undetermined. Germline trimming cut 7 bases from V and 5 bases from J; bases unmatched to any gene: 9. CDR1 is ENHRY, CDR2 SYGVKD, per germline. CDR3 length: 14 amino acids. MiXCR, applied by TCRdb to the 5' RACE reads, yields one record per CDR3 protein. The top ten clones hold 6% to 7.5% of a sample with around 250,000 distinct CDR3 sequences, approximately 12% of them seen once. The data stem from a study of CD8 T cells in ankylosing spondylitis. Study observations and caveats: Reported data indicate significant enrichment of disease-linked clones within matched ankylosing spondylitis synovial fluid. Reactive arthritis synovial fluid and blood previously showed some of these motif variants. CD8+ by phenotype, disease-linked clones were relatively rare in peripheral blood.

This chain links TRBV10-3 with TRBJ2-3, with 7 nucleotides matching TRBD2. Sequencing was performed on blood, either unsorted or a sorted T cell fraction (not recorded which). This sequence was found in a male donor with ankylosing spondylitis or in good health (not recorded which). The CDR3 reads CAITPGGLRDTQYF. The CDR3 nucleotides read TGTGCCATCACCCCGGGAGGCCTCCGAGATACGCAGTATTTT.